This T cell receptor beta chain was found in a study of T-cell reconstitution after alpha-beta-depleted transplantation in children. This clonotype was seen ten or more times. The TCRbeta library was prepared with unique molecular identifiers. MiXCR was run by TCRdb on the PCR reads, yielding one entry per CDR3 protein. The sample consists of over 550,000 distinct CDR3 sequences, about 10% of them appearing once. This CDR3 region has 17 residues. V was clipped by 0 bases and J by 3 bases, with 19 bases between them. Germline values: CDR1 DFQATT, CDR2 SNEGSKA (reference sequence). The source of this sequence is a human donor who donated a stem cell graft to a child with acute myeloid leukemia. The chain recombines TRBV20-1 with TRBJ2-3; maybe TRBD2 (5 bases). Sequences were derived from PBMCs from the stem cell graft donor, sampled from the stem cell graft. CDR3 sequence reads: CSARDRRGGRTTDTQYF. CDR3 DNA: TGCAGTGCTAGAGATCGTCGTGGCGGGCGGACGACAGATACGCAGTATTTT.